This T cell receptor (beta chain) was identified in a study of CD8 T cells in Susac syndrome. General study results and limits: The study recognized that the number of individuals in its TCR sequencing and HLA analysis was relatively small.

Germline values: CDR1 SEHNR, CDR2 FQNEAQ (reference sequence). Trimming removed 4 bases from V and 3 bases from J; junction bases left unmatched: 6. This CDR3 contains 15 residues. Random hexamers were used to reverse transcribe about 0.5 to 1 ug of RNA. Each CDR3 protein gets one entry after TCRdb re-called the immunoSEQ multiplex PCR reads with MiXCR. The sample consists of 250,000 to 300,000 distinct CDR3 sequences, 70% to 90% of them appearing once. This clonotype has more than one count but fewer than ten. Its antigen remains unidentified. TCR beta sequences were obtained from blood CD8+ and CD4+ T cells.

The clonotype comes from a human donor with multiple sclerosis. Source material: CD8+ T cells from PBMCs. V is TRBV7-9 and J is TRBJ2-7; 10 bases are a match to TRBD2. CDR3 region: CASSSWTSGLYEQYF. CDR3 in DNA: TGTGCCAGCAGCTCCTGGACTAGCGGACTCTACGAGCAGTACTTC.